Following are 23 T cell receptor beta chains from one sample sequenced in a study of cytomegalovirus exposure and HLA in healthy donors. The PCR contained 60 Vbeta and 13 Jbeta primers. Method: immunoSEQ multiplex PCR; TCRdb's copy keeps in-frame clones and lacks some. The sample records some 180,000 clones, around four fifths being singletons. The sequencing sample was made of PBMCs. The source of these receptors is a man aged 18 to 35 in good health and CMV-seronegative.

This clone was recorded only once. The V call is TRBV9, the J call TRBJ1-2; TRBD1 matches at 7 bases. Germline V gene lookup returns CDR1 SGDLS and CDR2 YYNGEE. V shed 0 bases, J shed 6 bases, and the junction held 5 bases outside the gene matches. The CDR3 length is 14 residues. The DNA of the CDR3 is TGTGCCAGCAGCGTAGGGGCCACAGGGGATGGCTACACCTTC. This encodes CASSVGATGDGYTF.

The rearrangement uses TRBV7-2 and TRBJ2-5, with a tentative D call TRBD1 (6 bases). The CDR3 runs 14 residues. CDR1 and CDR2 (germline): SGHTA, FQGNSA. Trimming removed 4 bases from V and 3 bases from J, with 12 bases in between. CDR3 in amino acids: CASSSPRGKETQYF. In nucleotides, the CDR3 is TGTGCCAGCAGCTCCCCTAGGGGGAAAGAGACCCAGTACTTC.

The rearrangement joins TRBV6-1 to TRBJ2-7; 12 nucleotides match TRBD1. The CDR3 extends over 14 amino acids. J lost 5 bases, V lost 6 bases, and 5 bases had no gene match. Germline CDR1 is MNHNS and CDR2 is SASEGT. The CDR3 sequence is CASSLGTGGDEQYF. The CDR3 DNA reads TGTGCCAGCAGCCTCGGGACAGGGGGCGACGAGCAGTACTTC.

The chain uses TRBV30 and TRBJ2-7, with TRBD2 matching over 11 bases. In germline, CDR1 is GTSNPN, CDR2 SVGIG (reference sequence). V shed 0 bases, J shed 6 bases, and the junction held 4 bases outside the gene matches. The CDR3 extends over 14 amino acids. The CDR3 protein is CAWSVSLAGVEQYF. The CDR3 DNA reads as TGTGCCTGGAGTGTATCACTAGCGGGAGTCGAGCAGTACTTC.

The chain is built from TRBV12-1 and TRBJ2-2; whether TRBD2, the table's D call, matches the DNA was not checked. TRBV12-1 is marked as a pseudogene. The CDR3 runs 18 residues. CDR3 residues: CASSFVGASGRYTGELFF. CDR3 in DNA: TGTGCCAGCAGCTTTGTTGGAGCTAGCGGGAGGTACACCGGGGAGCTGTTTTTT.

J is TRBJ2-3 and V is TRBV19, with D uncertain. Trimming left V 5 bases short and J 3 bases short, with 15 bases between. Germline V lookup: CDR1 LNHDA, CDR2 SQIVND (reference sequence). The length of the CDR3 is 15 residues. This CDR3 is CASSPTRGPTDTQYF. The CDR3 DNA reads TGTGCCAGTAGTCCAACTCGCGGCCCTACAGATACGCAGTATTTT.

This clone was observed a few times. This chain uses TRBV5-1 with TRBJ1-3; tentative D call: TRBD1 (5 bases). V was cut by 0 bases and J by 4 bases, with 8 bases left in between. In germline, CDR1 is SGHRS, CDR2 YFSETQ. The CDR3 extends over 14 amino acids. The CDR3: CASSLAGSGNTIYF. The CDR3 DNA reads TGCGCCAGCAGCTTGGCAGGGTCCGGAAACACCATATATTTT.

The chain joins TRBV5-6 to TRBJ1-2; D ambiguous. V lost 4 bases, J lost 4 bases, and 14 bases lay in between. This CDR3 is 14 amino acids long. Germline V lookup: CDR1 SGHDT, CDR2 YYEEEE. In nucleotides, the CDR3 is TGTGCCAGCAGCGTGGGGTGGGAGAGCTATGGCTACACCTTC. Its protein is CASSVGWESYGYTF.

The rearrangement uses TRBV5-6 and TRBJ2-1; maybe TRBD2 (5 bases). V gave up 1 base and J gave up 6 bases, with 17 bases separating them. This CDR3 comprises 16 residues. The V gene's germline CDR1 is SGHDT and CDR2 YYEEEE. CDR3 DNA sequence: TGTGCCAGCAGCTTGCCCCCGGGAAGGGTGATCAATGAGCAGTTCTTC. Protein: CASSLPPGRVINEQFF.

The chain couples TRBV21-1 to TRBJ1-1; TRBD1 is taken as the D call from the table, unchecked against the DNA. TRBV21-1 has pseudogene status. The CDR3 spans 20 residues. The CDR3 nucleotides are TGTGCCAGCAGCAAAGTAATCCGGGACACCCCCTGGGTGAGAAACACTGAAGCTTTCTTT. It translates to CASSKVIRDTPWVRNTEAFF.

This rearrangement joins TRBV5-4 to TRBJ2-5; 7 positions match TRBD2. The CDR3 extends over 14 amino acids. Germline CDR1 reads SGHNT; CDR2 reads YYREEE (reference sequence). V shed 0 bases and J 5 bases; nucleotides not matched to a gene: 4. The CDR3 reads CASSLAVGGETQYF. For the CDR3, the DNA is TGTGCCAGCAGCTTGGCAGTGGGGGGGGAGACCCAGTACTTC.

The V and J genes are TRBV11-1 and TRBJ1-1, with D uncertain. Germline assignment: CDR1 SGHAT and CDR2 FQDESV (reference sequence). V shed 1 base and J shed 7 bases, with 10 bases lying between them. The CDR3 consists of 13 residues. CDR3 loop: CASSLEVANEAFF. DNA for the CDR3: TGTGCCAGCAGCTTAGAAGTCGCGAATGAAGCTTTCTTT.

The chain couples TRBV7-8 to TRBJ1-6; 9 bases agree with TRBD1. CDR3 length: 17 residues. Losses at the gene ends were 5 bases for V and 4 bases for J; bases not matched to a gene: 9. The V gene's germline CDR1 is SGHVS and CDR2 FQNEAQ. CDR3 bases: TGTGCCAGCAGCGCACCGCCGGGACAGGGATATAATTCACCCCTCCACTTT. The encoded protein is CASSAPPGQGYNSPLHF. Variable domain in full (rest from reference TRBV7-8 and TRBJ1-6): GAGVSQSPRYKVAKRGQDVALRCDPISGHVSLFWYQQALGQGPEFLTYFQNEAQLDKSGLPSDRFFAERPEGSVSTLKIQRTQQEDSAVYLCASSAPPGQGYNSPLHFGNGTRLTVT.

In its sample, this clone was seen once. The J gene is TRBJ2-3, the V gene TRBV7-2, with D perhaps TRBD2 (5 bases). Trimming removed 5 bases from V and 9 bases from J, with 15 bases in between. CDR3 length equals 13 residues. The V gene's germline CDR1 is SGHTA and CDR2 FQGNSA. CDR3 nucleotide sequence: TGTGCCAGCAGCCGGAGCGGTTCAGGAACGCAGTATTTT. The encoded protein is CASSRSGSGTQYF.

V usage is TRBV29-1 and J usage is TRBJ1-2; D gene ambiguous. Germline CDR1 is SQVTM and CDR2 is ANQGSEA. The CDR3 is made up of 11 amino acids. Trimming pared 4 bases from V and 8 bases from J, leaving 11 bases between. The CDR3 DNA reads TGCAGCGTTGCTCGTCGAGGAGGCTACACCTTC. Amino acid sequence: CSVARRGGYTF.

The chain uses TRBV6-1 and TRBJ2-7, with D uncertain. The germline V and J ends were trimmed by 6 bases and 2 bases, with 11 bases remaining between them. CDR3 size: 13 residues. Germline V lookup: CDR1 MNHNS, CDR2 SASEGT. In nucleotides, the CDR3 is TGTGCCAGCAGGGAGCCGAGCCCCTACGAGCAGTACTTC. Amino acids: CASREPSPYEQYF.

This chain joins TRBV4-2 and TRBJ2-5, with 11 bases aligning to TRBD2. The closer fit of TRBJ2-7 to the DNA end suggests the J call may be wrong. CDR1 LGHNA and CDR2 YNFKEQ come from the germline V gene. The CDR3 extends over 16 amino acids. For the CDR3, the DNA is TGTGCCAGCAGCCCTAGCGGGAGGCCCCGTGAGGACGAGCAGTACTTC. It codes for CASSPSGRPREDEQYF.

Written as DNA, the CDR3 is TGTGCCAGCAGCTTATCCCCCTTTTATGGCTACACCTTC. Amino acids: CASSLSPFYGYTF. The rearrangement joins TRBV5-8 to TRBJ1-2; D is unresolved. Trimming removed 2 bases at V and 5 bases at J, with 10 bases between. Germline V gives CDR1 SGHTS, CDR2 YDEGEE. The length of the CDR3 is 13 residues.

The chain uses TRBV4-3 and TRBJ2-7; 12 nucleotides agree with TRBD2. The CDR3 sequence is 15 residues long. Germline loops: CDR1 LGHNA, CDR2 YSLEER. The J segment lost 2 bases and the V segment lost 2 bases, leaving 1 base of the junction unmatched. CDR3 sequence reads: CASSQRLAGAYEQYF. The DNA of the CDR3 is TGCGCCAGCAGCCAAAGACTAGCGGGAGCCTACGAGCAGTACTTC.

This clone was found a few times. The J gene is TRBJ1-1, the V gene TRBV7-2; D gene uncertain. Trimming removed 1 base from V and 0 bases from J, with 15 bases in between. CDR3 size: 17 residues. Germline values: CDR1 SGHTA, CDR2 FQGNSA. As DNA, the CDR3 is TGTGCCAGCAGCTTAGGAGTTCGGGTCCCTTTGAACACTGAAGCTTTCTTT. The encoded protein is CASSLGVRVPLNTEAFF.

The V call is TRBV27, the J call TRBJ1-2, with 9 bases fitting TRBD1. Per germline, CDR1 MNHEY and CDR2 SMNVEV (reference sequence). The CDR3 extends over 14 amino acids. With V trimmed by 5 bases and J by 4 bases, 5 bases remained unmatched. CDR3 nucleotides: TGTGCCAGCAGTGGACAGGGGCAAGGCTATGGCTACACCTTC. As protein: CASSGQGQGYGYTF.

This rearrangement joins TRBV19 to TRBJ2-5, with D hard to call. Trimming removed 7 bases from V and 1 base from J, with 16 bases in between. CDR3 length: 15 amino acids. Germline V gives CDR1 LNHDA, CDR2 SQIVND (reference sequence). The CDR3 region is CASTERVQPQETQYF. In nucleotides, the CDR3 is TGTGCCAGTACTGAAAGAGTCCAACCCCAAGAGACCCAGTACTTC.

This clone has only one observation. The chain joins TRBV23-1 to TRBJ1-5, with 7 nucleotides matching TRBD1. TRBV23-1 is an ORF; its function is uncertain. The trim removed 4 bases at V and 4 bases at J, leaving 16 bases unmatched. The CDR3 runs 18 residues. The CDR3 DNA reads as TGCGCCAGCAGTCGGTGGACCGTTGACAGGGAGCCAAATCAGCCCCAGCATTTT. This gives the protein CASSRWTVDREPNQPQHF.